Below, 23 T cell receptor beta chains from the same sample are listed, as sequenced in a study of CD8 T cells in ankylosing spondylitis (dated by TCRdb to the late 2010s). Library preparation was by 5' RACE. The sequencer was an Illumina HiSeq 2500. TCRdb reprocessed the public reads (quality trimming at Q25 with fastp, clone calling with MiXCR) and kept in-frame beta chains. Each entry merges the rows of one CDR3 protein and shows their most common DNA and genes. The table for this sample lists approximately 260,000 distinct CDR3 sequences; roughly 8.6% of them were counted only once. The ten top clones hold 6.8% of the sample. The sample was blood, either unsorted or a sorted T cell fraction (not recorded which). Source of these receptors: a male donor with ankylosing spondylitis or in good health (not recorded which).

This clonotype was seen many times. V is TRBV5-1 and J is TRBJ2-2; D gene ambiguous. Per germline, CDR1 SGHRS and CDR2 YFSETQ. The V gene lost 0 bases and the J gene lost 1 base, with 4 bases spanning the gap. The CDR3 runs 14 residues. The CDR3 region is CASSLERNTGELFF. The DNA of the CDR3 is TGCGCCAGCAGCTTGGAGAGGAACACCGGGGAGCTGTTTTTT.

The chain uses TRBV7-2 and TRBJ2-3; tentative D call: TRBD1 (5 bases). V was clipped by 4 bases and J by 2 bases, with 10 bases between them. The CDR3 runs to 14 residues. The V gene's germline CDR1 is SGHTA and CDR2 FQGNSA. CDR3 in DNA: TGTGCCAGCAGCTCGCAGGGATTCACAGATACGCAGTATTTT. As protein: CASSSQGFTDTQYF.

The rearrangement links TRBV29-1 to TRBJ1-2; D call uncertain. The V gene's germline CDR1 is SQVTM and CDR2 ANQGSEA. V lost 0 bases to trimming and J lost 0 bases, with 17 bases between them. The CDR3 totals 17 residues. The CDR3 DNA follows: TGCAGCGTTGAAGAACGACACCCTCCACCCGCTAACTATGGCTACACCTTC. Translation gives CSVEERHPPPANYGYTF.

In its sample, this clonotype was seen many times. The chain has TRBV19 and TRBJ1-1; 9 bases fit TRBD1. Germline CDR1 LNHDA, CDR2 SQIVND (reference sequence). The CDR3 spans 12 residues. Trimming at V came to 8 bases and at J to 4 bases, leaving 2 bases not matched to a gene. The DNA for the CDR3 is TGTGCCAGTGGGGGACAGGGCACTGAAGCTTTCTTT. Its translation is CASGGQGTEAFF.

V and J are TRBV25-1 and TRBJ2-6; D remains ambiguous. CDR1 and CDR2 (germline): MGHDK, SYGVNS. The ends were cut back, 2 bases at V and 12 bases at J, with 5 bases in the middle. The CDR3 contains 11 residues. The CDR3 region is CASSEKGVLTF. In nucleotides, the CDR3 is TGTGCCAGCAGTGAAAAGGGCGTCCTGACTTTC.

This clonotype appeared many times. The chain uses TRBV5-6 and TRBJ1-1; tentative D call: TRBD1 (6 bases). Looked up from germline, CDR1 is SGHDT and CDR2 is YYEEEE. V lost 3 bases, J lost 0 bases, and 12 bases lay in between. The CDR3 sequence is 15 residues long. CDR3 protein: CASSSRRTVNTEAFF. CDR3 coding DNA: TGTGCCAGCAGCTCCCGCCGGACAGTGAACACTGAAGCTTTCTTT.

This clonotype was observed at least ten times. The V and J genes are TRBV20-1 and TRBJ2-5; the D is unclear. Germline CDR1 and CDR2: DFQATT and SNEGSKA (reference sequence). V lost 0 bases and J lost 7, with 21 bases in between. CDR3 length: 16 amino acids. CDR3 sequence (DNA): TGCAGTGCTAGAGATTTTCCCCAGGAACCAAGAGTGACCCAGTACTTC. It translates to CSARDFPQEPRVTQYF.

This clonotype was counted a few times. The chain links TRBV20-1 to TRBJ1-4; a weak D match, TRBD1 (5 bases). The germline V gene encodes CDR1 DFQATT and CDR2 SNEGSKA (reference sequence). V was cut by 8 bases and J by 2 bases, with 12 bases left in between. This CDR3 is 13 amino acids long. CDR3 loop: CSFRGLTNEKLFF. The CDR3 DNA follows: TGCAGTTTTAGGGGTCTTACTAATGAAAAACTGTTTTTT.

The chain links TRBV7-2 to TRBJ2-6; D is tentatively TRBD1 or TRBD2 (6 bases each). In germline, CDR1 is SGHTA, CDR2 FQGNSA. The CDR3 consists of 17 residues. V gave up 5 bases and J gave up 3 bases, with 17 bases separating them. The CDR3 bases are TGTGCCAGCAGCCCCCTACAGGGAGGTAGTGGGGCCAACGTCCTGACTTTC. Its protein product is CASSPLQGGSGANVLTF.

This clonotype was seen many times. The rearrangement links TRBV10-3 to TRBJ1-5; 9 bases match TRBD1. This CDR3 is built from 17 residues. Per the germline V gene, CDR1 is ENHRY and CDR2 is SYGVKD. The junction had 8 bases not matched to a gene; V was cut back by 2 bases and J by 3 bases. The chain's CDR3 is CAISERGGQGPNQPQHF. DNA for the CDR3: TGTGCCATCAGTGAGAGGGGGGGACAGGGTCCCAATCAGCCCCAGCATTTT.

This clonotype was counted at least ten times. V and J are TRBV29-1 and TRBJ2-7; no clear D. The V gene lost 7 bases and the J gene lost 0 bases, with 13 bases spanning the gap. This CDR3 is 13 amino acids long. Germline-derived CDR1 and CDR2 are SQVTM and ANQGSEA. The CDR3 coding sequence is TGCAGCGCAATCTCCTTGAGCTCCTACGAGCAGTACTTC. It is translated as CSAISLSSYEQYF.

This clonotype occurred many times. The chain combines TRBV4-1 with TRBJ2-3; D uncertain. V shed 0 bases and J shed 4 bases, with 11 bases lying between them. Germline assignment: CDR1 MGHRA and CDR2 YSYEKL. The CDR3 covers 15 residues. The CDR3 DNA reads TGCGCCAGCAGCCAAGATACCCAGGATTCAGATACGCAGTATTTT. Translating it yields CASSQDTQDSDTQYF.

In this sample, this clonotype turned up many times. The chain links TRBV20-1 to TRBJ2-7; TRBD1 or TRBD2 may be the D gene (5 bases each). This CDR3 has 17 residues. Trimming removed 0 bases from V and 1 base from J, with 19 bases in between. The germline V gene encodes CDR1 DFQATT and CDR2 SNEGSKA (reference sequence). CDR3 region: CSARDGGRRISSYEQYF. The CDR3 coding sequence is TGCAGTGCTAGAGATGGGGGTAGGAGGATTAGTTCCTACGAGCAGTACTTC.

In its sample, this clonotype was seen a few times. The chain uses TRBV11-3 and TRBJ2-5; 10 bases align to TRBD2. Germline V gene lookup returns CDR1 SGHNT and CDR2 YENEEA. The CDR3 runs 15 residues. The ends lost 3 bases at V and 4 bases at J; junction bases unmatched: 5. CDR3 in DNA: TGTGCCAGCAGCTTTAGCGGGGGGAGTAGAGAGACCCAGTACTTC. Its protein is CASSFSGGSRETQYF. The variable domain in full, completed from reference TRBV11-3 and TRBJ2-5, reads EAGVVQSPRYKIIEKKQPVAFWCNPISGHNTLYWYLQNLGQGPELLIRYENEEAVDDSQLPKDRFSAERLKGVDSTLKIQPAELGDSAVYLCASSFSGGSRETQYFGPGTRLLVL.

Details on this clonotype: Just one base apart from a much larger clone, this may be a read error. The genes are TRBV7-2 and TRBJ2-7; 7 bases map to TRBD2. Germline assignment: CDR1 SGHTA and CDR2 FQGNSA. This CDR3 is 15 amino acids long. This chain's CDR3 is CASSLDGGGSYERYF. CDR3 nucleotide sequence: TGTGCCAGCAGCTTAGATGGCGGGGGTTCCTACGAGCGGTACTTC.

This clonotype was seen many times. J is TRBJ2-1 and V is TRBV27, with D uncertain. CDR1 and CDR2 from the germline V gene are MNHEY and SMNVEV (reference sequence). The germline V and J ends were trimmed by 5 bases and 4 bases, with 12 bases remaining between them. The CDR3 loop spans 14 amino acids. This CDR3 reads CASSTRRFYNEQFF. The CDR3, as DNA: TGTGCCAGCAGTACGCGCCGGTTTTACAATGAGCAGTTCTTC.

This clonotype has ten or more counts. This chain connects TRBV12-3 or TRBV12-4 to TRBJ2-3; 10 nucleotides match TRBD1. The CDR3 runs to 17 residues. The J segment lost 0 bases and the V segment lost 6 bases, leaving 9 bases of the junction unmatched. The CDR3 DNA sequence: TGTGCCAGCAGCCCCGGGACAGGGGTTTCTAGCACAGATACGCAGTATTTT. Its protein is CASSPGTGVSSTDTQYF.

The gene calls are TRBV20-1 and TRBJ2-1; tentatively, D is TRBD1 (5 bases). Germline lookup yields CDR1 DFQATT and CDR2 SNEGSKA (reference sequence). V was shortened by 3 bases and J by 3 bases, with 12 bases between the two germline ends. The CDR3 loop spans 14 amino acids. The CDR3 DNA reads TGCAGTGCTAGGGAAGGAAGGGGCTACAATGAGCAGTTCTTC. This codes for CSAREGRGYNEQFF.

This clonotype has just a few counts. The genes are TRBV9 and TRBJ2-7, with D unclear. The germline V gene encodes CDR1 SGDLS and CDR2 YYNGEE. Trimming removed 0 bases from V and 2 bases from J, with 6 bases in between. The CDR3 is 13 residues long. As DNA, the CDR3 is TGTGCCAGCAGCGTAGACGAGGCCTACGAGCAGTACTTC. The encoded protein is CASSVDEAYEQYF.

This clonotype was counted many times. This chain connects TRBV7-2 to TRBJ2-7, with a possible D match to TRBD1 (6 bases). The germline V gene has CDR1 SGHTA and CDR2 FQGNSA. This CDR3 has 14 residues. Trimming pared 5 bases from V and 6 bases from J, leaving 17 bases between. As DNA, the CDR3 is TGTGCCAGCAGCCAGCAATCGACAGGTGCCGAGCAGTACTTC. This encodes CASSQQSTGAEQYF.

This clonotype was observed a few times. The CDR3 nucleotides are TGCAAACGGGAGGGCATCGATGAGCAGTTCTTC. Its protein product is CKREGIDEQFF. The gene calls are TRBV20-1 and TRBJ2-1; TRBD2 agrees at 8 bases. The CDR3 has 11 residues. Per the germline V gene, CDR1 is DFQATT and CDR2 is SNEGSKA (reference sequence).

In this sample, this clonotype turned up many times. The V call is TRBV20-1, the J call TRBJ2-3; unclear D gene. Germline CDR1 DFQATT, CDR2 SNEGSKA (reference sequence). The CDR3 is 12 residues long. The germline V and J ends were trimmed by 4 bases and 1 base, with 6 bases remaining between them. CDR3 in amino acids: CSATRRTDTQYF. The CDR3 coding sequence is TGCAGTGCTACACGCCGCACAGATACGCAGTATTTT.

This clonotype was counted many times. The chain links TRBV5-1 to TRBJ2-7; 7 bases align to TRBD2. CDR1 and CDR2 from the germline V gene are SGHRS and YFSETQ. V lost 0 bases to trimming and J lost 3 bases; unmatched junction nucleotides: 9. CDR3 length: 16 residues. Here the CDR3 reads CASSLVSPQRGYEQYF. CDR3 coding DNA: TGCGCCAGCAGCTTGGTTTCCCCCCAGCGGGGCTACGAGCAGTACTTC.